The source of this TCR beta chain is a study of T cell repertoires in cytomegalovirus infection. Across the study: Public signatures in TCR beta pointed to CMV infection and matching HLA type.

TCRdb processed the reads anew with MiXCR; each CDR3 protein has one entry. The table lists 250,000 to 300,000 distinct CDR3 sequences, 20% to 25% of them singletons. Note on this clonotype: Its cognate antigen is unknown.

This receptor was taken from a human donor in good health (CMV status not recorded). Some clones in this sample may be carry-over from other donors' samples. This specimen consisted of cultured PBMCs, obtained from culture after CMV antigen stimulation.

This CDR3 reads CASGTENYGYTF. The CDR3 DNA sequence: TGTGCCTCCGGGACAGAAAACTATGGCTACACCTTC. The chain links TRBV30 to TRBJ1-2; 7 bases match TRBD1. Germline lookup yields CDR1 GTSNPN and CDR2 SVGIG (reference sequence). CDR3 length equals 12 residues. J gave up 2 bases and V 7 bases, and 4 bases lay outside the gene matches.